This T cell receptor beta chain was observed in a study of early T cells in non-severe SARS-CoV-2 infection. In the study overall: Chains stayed unpaired after sequencing of bulk RNA from unsorted whole blood. Overall study findings and caveats: Database matching using VDJdb favored anti-spike CD8 responses, with private and CD4 specificities left missing.

V lost 3 bases and J lost 8; bases outside the gene matches: 1. Per the germline V gene, CDR1 is MNHNY and CDR2 is SVGAGI (reference sequence). The CDR3 has 12 residues. Researchers attached unique molecular identifiers to individual cDNA molecules. TCRdb used MiXCR to reprocess the 5' RACE reads, holding one entry per CDR3 protein. The data show about 50,000 distinct CDR3 sequences, with under 15% seen just once and 10% held by the top ten. To note about this clonotype: As yet, its antigen is unknown.

This clonotype originated in an adult who was a healthcare worker with PCR-confirmed SARS-CoV-2 infection or an uninfected control (not recorded which). Material: whole blood. The rearrangement uses TRBV6-6 and TRBJ2-1, with 7 bases matching TRBD2. Here the CDR3 DNA reads TGTGCCAGCAGTTATGCGGGGGATGAGCAGTTCTTC. Encoded protein: CASSYAGDEQFF.